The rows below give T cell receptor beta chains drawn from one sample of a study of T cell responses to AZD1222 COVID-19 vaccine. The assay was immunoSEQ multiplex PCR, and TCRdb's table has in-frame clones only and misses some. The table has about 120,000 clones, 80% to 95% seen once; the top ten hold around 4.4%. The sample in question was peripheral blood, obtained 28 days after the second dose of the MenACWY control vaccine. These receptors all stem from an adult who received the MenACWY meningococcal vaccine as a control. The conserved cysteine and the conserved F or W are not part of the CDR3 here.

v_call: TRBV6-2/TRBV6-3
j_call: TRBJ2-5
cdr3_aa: ASTPDRGGTQY

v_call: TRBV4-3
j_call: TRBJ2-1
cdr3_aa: ASSFSSGGTANEQF

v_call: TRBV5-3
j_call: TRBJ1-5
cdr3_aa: ARRSTGVSNQPQH

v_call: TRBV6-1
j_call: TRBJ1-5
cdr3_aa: ASSDPGQINQPQH

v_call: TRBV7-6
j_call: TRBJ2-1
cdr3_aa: ASSLWTSGRARYNEQF

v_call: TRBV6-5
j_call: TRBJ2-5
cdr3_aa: ASPKHTDLQETQY

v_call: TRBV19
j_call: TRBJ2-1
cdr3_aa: ASSIGSRGSYNEQF

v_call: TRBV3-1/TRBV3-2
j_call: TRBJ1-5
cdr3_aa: ASSQDVTGQSSDQPQH

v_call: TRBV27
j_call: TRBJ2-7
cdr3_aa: ASSQGLAGRTRYEQY

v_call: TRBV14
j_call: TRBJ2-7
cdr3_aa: ASSPLTSGYYEQY

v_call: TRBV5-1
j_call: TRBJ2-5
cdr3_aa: AVRGNTAQETQY

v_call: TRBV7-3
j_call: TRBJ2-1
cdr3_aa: ASSLEGTSGRFYNEQF

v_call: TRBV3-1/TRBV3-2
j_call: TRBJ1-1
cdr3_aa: ASSLGQGMNTEAF

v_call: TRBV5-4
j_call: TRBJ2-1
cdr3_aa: ASSWGTSGRGEQF

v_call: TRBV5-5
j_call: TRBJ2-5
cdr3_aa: ASNDWGGLGAETQY

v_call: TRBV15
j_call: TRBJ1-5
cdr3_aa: ATSTRTGRGQPQH

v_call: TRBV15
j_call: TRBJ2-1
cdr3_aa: ATSITGFEQF

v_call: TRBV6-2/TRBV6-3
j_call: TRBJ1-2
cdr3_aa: ASSYSGGGYT

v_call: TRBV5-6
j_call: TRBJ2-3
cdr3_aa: ASSLAADTQY

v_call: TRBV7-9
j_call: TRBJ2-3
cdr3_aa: ASSLGRGDTQY

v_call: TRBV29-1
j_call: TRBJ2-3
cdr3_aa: SAQRGSSTDTQY

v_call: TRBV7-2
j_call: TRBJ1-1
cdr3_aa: ASSLGGVHTEAF

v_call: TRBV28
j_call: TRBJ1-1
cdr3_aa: ASSLFGYTEAF

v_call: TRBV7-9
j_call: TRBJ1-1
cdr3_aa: ASSLVGGHPEAF

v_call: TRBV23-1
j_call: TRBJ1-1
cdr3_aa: ASSQSRADKNTEAF

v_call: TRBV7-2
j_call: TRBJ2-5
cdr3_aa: ASSRYGGSQETQY

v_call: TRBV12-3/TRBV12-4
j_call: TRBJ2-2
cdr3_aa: ASSSQGVGELF

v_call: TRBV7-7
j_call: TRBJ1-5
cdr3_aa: ASSRRQPQH

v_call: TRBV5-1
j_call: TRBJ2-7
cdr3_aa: ASSLAGGAVEQY

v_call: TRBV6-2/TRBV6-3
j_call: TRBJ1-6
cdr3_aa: ASSYRVPNLH

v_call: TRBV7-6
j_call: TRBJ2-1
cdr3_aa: ASSLNNRAYYNEQF

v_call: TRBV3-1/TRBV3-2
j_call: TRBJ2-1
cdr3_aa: ASSLRTSGGAEEQF

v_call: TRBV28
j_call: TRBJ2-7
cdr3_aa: ASTITGSRSPYEQY

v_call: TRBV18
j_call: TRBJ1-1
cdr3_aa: ASSPRGQGFENTEAF

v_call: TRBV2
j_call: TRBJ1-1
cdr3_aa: ASSDLGGQGAPEAF

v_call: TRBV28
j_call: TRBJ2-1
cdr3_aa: ASSSLTGGFSYNEQF

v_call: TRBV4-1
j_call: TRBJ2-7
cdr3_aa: ASSMEDRESSYEQY

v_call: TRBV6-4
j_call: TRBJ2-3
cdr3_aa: ASSETGGTADTQY

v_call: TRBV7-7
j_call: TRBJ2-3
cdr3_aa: ASSEGDSIDTQY

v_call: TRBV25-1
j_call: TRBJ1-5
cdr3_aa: ASSPPGSSNQPQH

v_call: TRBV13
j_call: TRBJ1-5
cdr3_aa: ASSNGTGNQPQH

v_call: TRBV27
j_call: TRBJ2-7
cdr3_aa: ASSPGLVFVDEQY

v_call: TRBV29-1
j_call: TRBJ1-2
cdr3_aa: SVEDRPGGYT

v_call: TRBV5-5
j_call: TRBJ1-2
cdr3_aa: ASSQGPLGYT

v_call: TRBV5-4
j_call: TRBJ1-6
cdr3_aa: ASSGENNSPLH

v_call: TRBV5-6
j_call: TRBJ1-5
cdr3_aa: ASSLGRSNQPQH

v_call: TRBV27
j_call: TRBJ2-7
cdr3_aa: ASSFGRGGYEQY

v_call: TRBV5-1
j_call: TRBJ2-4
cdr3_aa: ASSPQTGAKNIQY

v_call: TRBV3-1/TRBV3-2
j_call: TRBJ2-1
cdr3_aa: ASSQAQTGRGEQF

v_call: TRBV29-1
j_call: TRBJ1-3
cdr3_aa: SVVGTTDRAGGNTIY

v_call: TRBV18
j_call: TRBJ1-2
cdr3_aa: ASSPPPGQTNTNYGYT

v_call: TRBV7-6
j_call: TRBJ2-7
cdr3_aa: ASSLGGLSYEQY